One and the same sample provided the 19 T cell receptor beta chains below, sequenced in a study of T cells in Graves' hyperthyroidism and ophthalmopathy. Researchers took RNA transcripts and amplified the TCR beta CDR3 regions from them. A first-round RT-PCR of the TCR CDR3 used the HTBI primer set. TCRdb re-derived calls from the multiplex PCR reads in MiXCR, one entry per CDR3 protein. In the table there are some 580,000 distinct CDR3 sequences, 15% to 20% of which are singletons. The specimen sequenced was blood. All receptors come from a woman in her forties with Graves' ophthalmopathy.

This clonotype showed up just a few times. The J gene is TRBJ2-1, the V gene TRBV20-1, with D possibly matching TRBD1 (5 bases). The CDR3 has 11 amino acids. V lost 6 bases to trimming and J lost 3 bases, with 6 bases between them. Germline assignment: CDR1 DFQATT and CDR2 SNEGSKA (reference sequence). The CDR3 loop is CSAGDYNEQFF. The CDR3 nucleotides are TGCAGTGCAGGGGACTACAATGAGCAGTTCTTC.

The chain links TRBV29-1 to TRBJ2-2, with D perhaps assigned TRBD1 or TRBD2 (5 bases each). Trimming shortened V by 6 bases and J by 7 bases, and 12 bases separated the two germline ends. The CDR3 totals 12 residues. Germline V CDR1 and CDR2: SQVTM, ANQGSEA. CDR3 DNA sequence: TGCAGCGTGAGCCGGGACCACGGGGAGCTGTTTTTT. This encodes CSVSRDHGELFF.

This clonotype has a count of ten or more. The chain joins TRBV30 to TRBJ1-3; D might be TRBD1 (5 bases). Between the trimmed V and J ends, which lost 2 bases and 0 bases, there was a span of 11 bases. Per the germline V gene, CDR1 is GTSNPN and CDR2 is SVGIG (reference sequence). The CDR3 covers 15 residues. CDR3 amino acids: CAWSRGTYSGNTIYF. Written as DNA, the CDR3 is TGTGCCTGGAGTAGGGGAACATACTCTGGAAACACCATATATTTT.

This clonotype was counted only a few times. The chain couples TRBV27 to TRBJ2-7; D unclear. CDR3 length: 13 residues. V was cut by 5 bases and J by 3 bases, with 11 bases left in between. The germline V gene has CDR1 MNHEY and CDR2 SMNVEV (reference sequence). CDR3 region: CASSPTWDYEQYF. The CDR3, as DNA: TGTGCCAGCAGTCCTACGTGGGACTACGAGCAGTACTTC.

The chain carries TRBV19 and TRBJ1-2; 7 bases line up with TRBD1. Trimming took 1 base from V and 12 from J; bases not matched to a gene: 11. CDR3 length: 14 residues. Germline V gene lookup returns CDR1 LNHDA and CDR2 SQIVND (reference sequence). In DNA, the CDR3 is TGTGCCAGTAGTATAGGCAAAAGGGACAGTCGTCACACCTTC. Translation gives CASSIGKRDSRHTF.

Points on this clonotype: As the CDR3 is not closed by the conserved phenylalanine or tryptophan, this likely results from a read error. The chain links TRBV5-5 to TRBJ2-7; TRBD1 matches at 9 bases. The germline V gene has CDR1 SGHKS and CDR2 YYEKEE (reference sequence). The length of the CDR3 is 14 residues. As DNA, the CDR3 is TGTGCCGGCAGCTCGGACAGGGGACCCTACGAGCAGTACCTC. It codes for CAGSSDRGPYEQYL.

The table lists this clonotype with many counts. This rearrangement joins TRBV7-3 to TRBJ2-1, with 16 bases identical to TRBD2. Trimming took 5 bases from V and 11 from J; bases not matched to a gene: 6. This CDR3 spans 15 amino acids. The germline gives CDR1 SGHTA, CDR2 FQGTGA. CDR3 bases: TGTGCCAGCAGCCTCGGGACTAGCGGGGGGGGGAAGCAGTTCTTC. It is translated as CASSLGTSGGGKQFF.

This clonotype was seen repeatedly, ten times or more. The V call is TRBV28, the J call TRBJ1-1, with 12 bases that match TRBD1. This CDR3 spans 14 amino acids. V dropped 5 bases and J dropped 13; count of bases not matched to a gene: 11. Germline CDR1 MDHEN, CDR2 SYDVKM. The CDR3 sequence is CASSTPGQGARYFF. CDR3 DNA sequence: TGTGCCAGCAGTACCCCGGGACAGGGGGCTCGGTATTTCTTT.

This clonotype was detected only a few times. The genes are TRBV5-1 and TRBJ1-5; no reliable D call. This CDR3 comprises 15 residues. CDR1 and CDR2 (germline): SGHRS, YFSETQ. Trimming left V 1 base short and J 3 bases short, with 11 bases between. For the CDR3, the DNA is TGCGCCAGCAGCTTGAGTGCCGGAAACAATCAGCCCCAGCATTTT. Translation: CASSLSAGNNQPQHF.

This clonotype turned up a few times. J is TRBJ2-2 and V is TRBV28; 9 positions match TRBD2. V dropped 4 bases and J dropped 6; count of bases not matched to a gene: 6. CDR1 MDHEN and CDR2 SYDVKM come from the germline V gene. The CDR3 extends over 15 amino acids. CDR3 coding DNA: TGTGCCAGCAGTTATAGCGGGAGTTATGCCGGGGAGCTGTTTTTT. Amino acid sequence: CASSYSGSYAGELFF.

This clonotype was seen at least ten times. The rearrangement links TRBV11-2 to TRBJ2-1, with TRBD2 matching 10 bases. The trim removed 1 base at V and 9 bases at J, leaving 9 bases unmatched. Looked up from germline, CDR1 is SGHAT and CDR2 is FQNNGV. The CDR3 has 16 amino acids. CDR3 coding DNA: TGTGCCAGCAGCTTAGTGGGGGGAGCGGGAGGGTTTGAGCAGTTCTTC. Translating gives CASSLVGGAGGFEQFF.

This clonotype showed up many times. The J gene is TRBJ2-7, the V gene TRBV11-2, with D perhaps matching TRBD1 (6 bases). V was pared by 5 bases and J by 2 bases, with 10 bases between. The germline CDR1 and CDR2 sequences are SGHAT and FQNNGV. This CDR3 has 13 amino acids. The DNA of the CDR3 is TGTGCCAGCAGCCTACGGACAGCCTACGAGCAGTACTTC. Translation gives CASSLRTAYEQYF. The full variable domain, rest sourced from reference TRBV11-2 and TRBJ2-7, is EAGVAQSPRYKIIEKRQSVAFWCNPISGHATLYWYQQILGQGPKLLIQFQNNGVVDDSQLPKDRFSAERLKGVDSTLKIQPAKLEDSAVYLCASSLRTAYEQYFGPGTRLTVT.

The V call is TRBV19, the J call TRBJ2-3; D possibly corresponds to TRBD2 (6 bases). Germline assignment: CDR1 LNHDA and CDR2 SQIVND (reference sequence). The CDR3 contains 16 residues. V was clipped by 6 bases and J by 0 bases, with 16 bases between them. CDR3 amino acids: CASRSGTRTSTDTQYF. CDR3 in DNA: TGTGCCAGTAGGTCCGGGACTCGGACAAGCACAGATACGCAGTATTTT.

Many counts were recorded for this clonotype. The chain recombines TRBV2 with TRBJ2-3; D not certain. With 6 bases removed from V and 4 bases from J, the gap between germline ends came to 14 bases. CDR3 length: 14 residues. Germline V gene lookup returns CDR1 SNHLY and CDR2 FYNNEI. CDR3 nucleotide sequence: TGTGCCAGCAGCGCCCGGACGTTACCAGATACGCAGTATTTT. Its translation is CASSARTLPDTQYF. The full variable domain, in which reference TRBV2 and TRBJ2-3 provide the parts outside the CDR3, is EPEVTQTPSHQVTQMGQEVILRCVPISNHLYFYWYRQILGQKVEFLVSFYNNEISEKSEIFDDQFSVERPDGSNFTLKIRSTKLEDSAMYFCASSARTLPDTQYFGPGTRLTVL.

A few counts support this clonotype. The V and J genes are TRBV29-1 and TRBJ1-1; D is perhaps TRBD1 (5 bases). Trimming cost V 6 bases and J 4 bases, with 15 bases left between them. The CDR3 contains 13 residues. CDR1 SQVTM and CDR2 ANQGSEA come from the germline V gene. CDR3 region: CSVGTSGGTEAFF. CDR3 DNA: TGCAGCGTCGGGACTTCGGGAGGCACTGAAGCTTTCTTT.

V gene TRBV9 combines with J gene TRBJ2-2; 10 nucleotides align to TRBD2. This CDR3 comprises 17 residues. J gave up 2 bases and V 0 bases, and 4 bases lay outside the gene matches. From germline, CDR1 is SGDLS and CDR2 YYNGEE. The CDR3 here is CASSVGAGGPNTGELFF. In nucleotides, the CDR3 is TGTGCCAGCAGCGTAGGAGCGGGGGGGCCAAACACCGGGGAGCTGTTTTTT.

Ten or more counts support this clonotype. The chain is built from TRBV5-8 and TRBJ2-5; perhaps TRBD1 as D (6 bases). From germline, CDR1 is SGHTS and CDR2 YDEGEE. This CDR3 comprises 13 residues. V was cut by 7 bases and J by 5 bases, with 15 bases left in between. This chain's CDR3 is CASHAGVRETQYF. The CDR3 DNA is TGTGCCAGCCACGCAGGGGTCCGGGAGACCCAGTACTTC.

This clonotype was seen repeatedly, ten times or more. The V call is TRBV5-1, the J call TRBJ2-7, with TRBD1 matching 7 bases. CDR1 and CDR2 (germline): SGHRS, YFSETQ. V shed 4 bases, J shed 0 bases, and the junction held 10 bases outside the gene matches. This CDR3 contains 16 residues. Written as DNA, the CDR3 is TGCGCCAGCAGCCCCGGGCCCGACAGGGCCTCCTACGAGCAGTACTTC. Translated: CASSPGPDRASYEQYF.

This clonotype was counted many times. The genes are TRBV7-3 and TRBJ2-1, with 9 bases lining up with TRBD1. The CDR3 contains 15 residues. The germline V gene encodes CDR1 SGHTA and CDR2 FQGTGA. Trimming at V came to 2 bases and at J to 6 bases, leaving 5 bases not matched to a gene. The CDR3 spells CASSLGGQGANEQFF. CDR3 DNA: TGTGCCAGCAGCTTAGGGGGACAGGGTGCCAATGAGCAGTTCTTC. The variable domain in full, completed from reference TRBV7-3 and TRBJ2-1, reads GAGVSQTPSNKVTEKGKYVELRCDPISGHTALYWYRQSLGQGPEFLIYFQGTGAADDSGLPNDRFFAVRPEGSVSTLKIQRTERGDSAVYLCASSLGGQGANEQFFGPGTRLTVL.